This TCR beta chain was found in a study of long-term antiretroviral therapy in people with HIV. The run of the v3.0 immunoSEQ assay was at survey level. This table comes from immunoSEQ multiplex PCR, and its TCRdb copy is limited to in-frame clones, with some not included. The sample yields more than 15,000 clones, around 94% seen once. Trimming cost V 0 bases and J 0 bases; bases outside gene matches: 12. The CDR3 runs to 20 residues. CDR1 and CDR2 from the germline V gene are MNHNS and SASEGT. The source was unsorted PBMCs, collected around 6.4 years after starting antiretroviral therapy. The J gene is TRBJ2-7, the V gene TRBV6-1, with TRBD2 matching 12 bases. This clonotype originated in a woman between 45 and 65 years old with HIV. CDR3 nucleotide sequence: TGTGCCAGCAGTGAAGCCGAACCGGGACTAGCGGGTTTTAACTCCTACGAGCAGTACTTC. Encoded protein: CASSEAEPGLAGFNSYEQYF.